These 32 T cell receptor beta chains came from one sample sequenced in a study of cytomegalovirus exposure and HLA in healthy donors. Method: immunoSEQ multiplex PCR; TCRdb's copy keeps in-frame clones and lacks some. The repertoire holds fewer than 200,000 clones, about 86% seen once, with 2.5% to 3% in the top ten. Sequencing was performed on PBMCs. The receptors stem from a woman under 30 in good health and CMV-seropositive.

The V and J genes are TRBV27 and TRBJ2-1, with D unresolved. This CDR3 region has 12 residues. Germline V gene lookup returns CDR1 MNHEY and CDR2 SMNVEV (reference sequence). The V gene lost 4 bases and the J gene lost 5 bases, with 6 bases spanning the gap. This CDR3 reads CASSSLHNEQFF. CDR3 DNA sequence: TGTGCCAGCAGTTCCCTACACAATGAGCAGTTCTTC.

The chain is built from TRBV27 and TRBJ2-7; tentative D call: TRBD1 (6 bases). The germline V and J ends were trimmed by 4 bases and 3 bases, with 13 bases remaining between them. The CDR3 extends over 14 amino acids. Germline CDR1 and CDR2: MNHEY and SMNVEV (reference sequence). This CDR3 reads CASSSSGTIYEQYF. The CDR3 DNA is TGTGCCAGCAGTTCATCGGGGACAATCTACGAGCAGTACTTC.

The V and J genes are TRBV7-6 and TRBJ2-1; 7 nucleotides agree with TRBD1. The CDR3 totals 14 residues. V lost 6 bases to trimming and J lost 9 bases; unmatched junction nucleotides: 11. Germline values: CDR1 SGHVS, CDR2 FNYEAQ. Here the CDR3 DNA reads TGTGCCAGCAGGGGAGTTAGTAGGGACAGTGAGCAGTTCTTC. The encoded protein is CASRGVSRDSEQFF. The full variable domain, rest sourced from reference TRBV7-6 and TRBJ2-1, is GAGVSQSPRYKVTKRGQDVALRCDPISGHVSLYWYRQALGQGPEFLTYFNYEAQQDKSGLPNDRFSAERPEGSISTLTIQRTEQRDSAMYRCASRGVSRDSEQFFGPGTRLTVL.

This chain connects TRBV19 to TRBJ2-1; a possible D gene is TRBD1 (5 bases). V dropped 4 bases and J dropped 4 bases, with 20 bases sitting between them. This CDR3 has 17 residues. The germline V gene encodes CDR1 LNHDA and CDR2 SQIVND (reference sequence). The CDR3 here is CASSTQTDSTSYNEQFF. The CDR3 nucleotides are TGTGCCAGTAGTACCCAGACTGACAGCACATCATACAATGAGCAGTTCTTC.

J is TRBJ2-7 and V is TRBV28; D might be TRBD1 (6 bases). The germline V and J ends were trimmed by 8 bases and 2 bases, with 13 bases remaining between them. In germline, CDR1 is MDHEN, CDR2 SYDVKM. The CDR3 runs 13 residues. CDR3 bases: TGTGCCAGCGAAAGAACAGGGCCCTACGAGCAGTACTTC. As protein: CASERTGPYEQYF. The variable domain in full, completed from reference TRBV28 and TRBJ2-7, reads DVKVTQSSRYLVKRTGEKVFLECVQDMDHENMFWYRQDPGLGLRLIYFSYDVKMKEKGDIPEGYSVSREKKERFSLILESASTNQTSMYLCASERTGPYEQYFGPGTRLTVT.

The CDR3 DNA reads TGTGCCAGTAGCCGAACAGGGGCCATCGGTGAAAAACTGTTTTTT. It yields the protein CASSRTGAIGEKLFF. The rearrangement links TRBV19 to TRBJ1-4, with 7 bases aligning to TRBD1. The CDR3 covers 15 residues. Germline-derived CDR1 and CDR2 are LNHDA and SQIVND (reference sequence). V lost 6 bases to trimming and J lost 7 bases; unmatched junction nucleotides: 11.

This sequence joins TRBV21-1 and TRBJ1-1. TRBV21-1 is labeled a pseudogene. The CDR3 length is 16 residues. DNA for the CDR3: TGTGCCAGCAGCAAGCTATGGACGGGAGATCAAACTGAAGCTTTCTTT. Its translation is CASSKLWTGDQTEAFF.

This chain uses TRBV19 with TRBJ1-1; no definite D call. The germline gives CDR1 LNHDA, CDR2 SQIVND (reference sequence). V gave up 3 bases and J gave up 1 base, with 6 bases separating them. The CDR3 extends over 13 amino acids. CDR3 DNA: TGTGCCAGTAGTATTTCCCGGAACACTGAAGCTTTCTTT. Amino acids: CASSISRNTEAFF.

The CDR3 reads CASSTSGSDTDTQYF. In DNA, the CDR3 is TGTGCCAGCAGCACCAGCGGTTCTGACACAGATACGCAGTATTTT. The V gene is TRBV7-2, the J gene TRBJ2-3; possible D gene TRBD2, 5 bases. CDR1 is SGHTA, CDR2 FQGNSA, per germline. The germline V and J ends were trimmed by 5 bases and 2 bases, with 14 bases remaining between them. This CDR3 spans 15 amino acids.

Turning to this clone: An end of the junction differs from the germline gene, which may be a read error. CDR3 DNA sequence: TGTGCCAGCAGTTTAGGGTCGGGGGGATCTCGAGATACGCAGTATTTT. This gives the protein CASSLGSGGSRDTQYF. This chain connects TRBV7-9 to TRBJ2-3; 7 positions match TRBD2. The CDR3 runs to 16 residues. Germline CDR1 SEHNR, CDR2 FQNEAQ (reference sequence).

The V gene is TRBV19, the J gene TRBJ2-3; 8 bases fit TRBD1. J gave up 2 bases and V 3 bases, and 7 bases lay outside the gene matches. Germline CDR1 and CDR2: LNHDA and SQIVND (reference sequence). The length of the CDR3 is 16 residues. CDR3: CASSMWPGGNTDTQYF. The CDR3 bases are TGTGCCAGTAGTATGTGGCCAGGGGGCAACACAGATACGCAGTATTTT.

V usage is TRBV9 and J usage is TRBJ1-4; no clear D gene. Between the trimmed V and J ends, which lost 0 bases and 7 bases, there was a span of 16 bases. The CDR3 totals 16 residues. The germline V gene has CDR1 SGDLS and CDR2 YYNGEE. CDR3 nucleotide sequence: TGTGCCAGCAGCGTAGTAGGTGACCTCACGGGTGAAAAACTGTTTTTT. As protein: CASSVVGDLTGEKLFF.

The rearrangement uses TRBV18 and TRBJ2-5; D perhaps matches TRBD1 (5 bases). V shed 3 bases and J shed 2 bases, with 10 bases lying between them. CDR1 is KGHSH and CDR2 is LQKENI in the germline V gene. There are 14 residues in the CDR3. In nucleotides, the CDR3 is TGTGCCAGCTCACCTTCAGGGAAGCAAGAGACCCAGTACTTC. Residues: CASSPSGKQETQYF.

This chain links TRBV12-5 with TRBJ1-4; D is undetermined. The germline V gene has CDR1 LGHNT and CDR2 FRNRAP. CDR3 length equals 14 residues. Trimming removed 7 bases at V and 0 bases at J, with 9 bases between. CDR3 sequence reads: CASARGATNEKLFF. As DNA, the CDR3 is TGTGCTAGTGCGCGGGGTGCAACTAATGAAAAACTGTTTTTT.

The V and J genes are TRBV29-1 and TRBJ2-5, with a tentative D call TRBD1 (6 bases). V lost 6 bases and J lost 7, with 21 bases in between. There are 14 residues in the CDR3. Looked up from germline, CDR1 is SQVTM and CDR2 is ANQGSEA. The CDR3 reads CSVDFTGTSGTQYF. The CDR3 nucleotides are TGCAGCGTGGACTTTACCGGGACATCTGGGACCCAGTACTTC.

The V and J genes are TRBV6-5 and TRBJ2-1; D is possibly TRBD1 (5 bases). Germline V gene data show CDR1 as MNHEY and CDR2 as SVGAGI. V was trimmed by 0 bases and J by 10 bases, leaving 19 bases between them. The CDR3 extends over 16 amino acids. The CDR3 bases are TGTGCCAGCAGTTACTCGAACGGTCCCCAGGGCCGAGAGCAGTTCTTC. This encodes CASSYSNGPQGREQFF.

This clone was seen only a few times. As DNA, the CDR3 is TGTGCCAGCAGTGTGGTAGTCGGGACTGAAGCTTTCTTT. It translates to CASSVVVGTEAFF. V usage is TRBV2 and J usage is TRBJ1-1; D is unclear. V dropped 4 bases and J dropped 5 bases, with 11 bases sitting between them. CDR3 length: 13 residues. Germline CDR1 and CDR2: SNHLY and FYNNEI.

This chain connects TRBV5-1 to TRBJ1-3, with 7 bases aligning to TRBD1. This CDR3 spans 15 amino acids. The junction had 0 bases not matched to a gene; V was cut back by 0 bases and J by 0 bases. Looked up from germline, CDR1 is SGHRS and CDR2 is YFSETQ. Here the CDR3 reads CASSLDRGSGNTIYF. The CDR3 nucleotides are TGCGCCAGCAGCTTGGACAGGGGCTCTGGAAACACCATATATTTT.

This clone was picked up one time. The chain recombines TRBV10-3 with TRBJ2-2; D gene ambiguous. V dropped 7 bases and J dropped 0 bases, with 9 bases sitting between them. CDR3 length: 14 amino acids. Germline assignment: CDR1 ENHRY and CDR2 SYGVKD. This CDR3 is CAITSTANTGELFF. CDR3 in DNA: TGTGCCATCACCTCGACTGCGAACACCGGGGAGCTGTTTTTT.

This clone was seen at least ten times. The chain carries TRBV7-3 and TRBJ2-1; no clear D. This CDR3 region has 15 residues. Germline CDR1 reads SGHTA; CDR2 reads FQGTGA. Deletions cut 5 bases from V and 6 bases from J, with 17 bases between. Here the CDR3 DNA reads TGTGCCAGCAGCCTAGAAAGGCTGACTCCCAATGAGCAGTTCTTC. Protein: CASSLERLTPNEQFF.

This clone was seen once. V is TRBV27 and J is TRBJ1-1, with a tentative D call TRBD1 (6 bases). The CDR3 has 13 residues. V was trimmed by 8 bases and J by 4 bases, leaving 14 bases between them. Germline-derived CDR1 and CDR2 are MNHEY and SMNVEV (reference sequence). CDR3 protein: CASYRESGTEAFF. As DNA, the CDR3 is TGTGCCAGCTACAGGGAGAGTGGCACTGAAGCTTTCTTT.

The V and J genes are TRBV9 and TRBJ2-3, with a tentative D call TRBD1 (5 bases). The V end lost 3 bases, the J end lost 0 bases, and 11 bases lay between the germline ends. Germline CDR1 SGDLS, CDR2 YYNGEE. CDR3 length: 15 amino acids. The CDR3, as DNA: TGTGCCAGCAGCGGATACAGGTACAGCACAGATACGCAGTATTTT. Its translation is CASSGYRYSTDTQYF.

The gene calls are TRBV6-1 and TRBJ2-1, with 11 positions matching TRBD2. The CDR3 contains 15 residues. Germline-derived CDR1 and CDR2 are MNHNS and SASEGT. The junction had 3 bases not matched to a gene; V was cut back by 2 bases and J by 6 bases. CDR3 protein: CASSERLAGGNEQFF. CDR3 nucleotides: TGTGCCAGCAGTGAAAGGCTAGCGGGGGGCAATGAGCAGTTCTTC.

This rearrangement joins TRBV15 to TRBJ1-5, with 8 positions matching TRBD1. Germline trimming cut 2 bases from V and 7 bases from J; bases unmatched to any gene: 7. Looked up from germline, CDR1 is LNHNV and CDR2 is YYDKDF (reference sequence). The CDR3 length is 15 residues. CDR3 DNA: TGTGCCACCAGCAGACGGAGGACAGGGCACCAGCCCCAGCATTTT. Translated: CATSRRRTGHQPQHF.

The V and J genes are TRBV10-3 and TRBJ2-1, with a weak D call TRBD1 (5 bases). This CDR3 contains 14 residues. Trimming cost V 6 bases and J 0 bases, with 9 bases left between them. CDR1 is ENHRY, CDR2 SYGVKD, per germline. This CDR3 reads CAIRDSSSYNEQFF. CDR3 bases: TGTGCCATCAGAGACAGTAGCTCCTACAATGAGCAGTTCTTC.

About this clone itself: The junction differs from germline at one of its ends, possibly a read error. V is TRBV7-9 and J is TRBJ1-1, with a weak D call TRBD1 (6 bases). CDR3 length equals 11 residues. Germline lookup yields CDR1 SEHNR and CDR2 FQNEAQ (reference sequence). The CDR3 DNA reads TGTGCCACCAGCAGGGGCGATGAAGCTTTCTTT. Protein product: CATSRGDEAFF.

This sequence joins TRBV9 and TRBJ1-6, with TRBD1 identical over 8 bases. With V trimmed by 0 bases and J by 6 bases, 5 bases remained unmatched. Germline CDR1 reads SGDLS; CDR2 reads YYNGEE. The CDR3 covers 16 residues. Here the CDR3 DNA reads TGTGCCAGCAGCGTAGCTTTAGGACAGGGTAATTCACCCCTCCACTTT. This gives the protein CASSVALGQGNSPLHF.

This chain uses TRBV7-2 with TRBJ1-2; a weak D match, TRBD1 (5 bases). This CDR3 contains 13 residues. The V gene's germline CDR1 is SGHTA and CDR2 FQGNSA. Trimming removed 1 base at V and 6 bases at J, with 9 bases between. CDR3 residues: CASSLDGGDGYTF. The CDR3 coding sequence is TGTGCCAGCAGCTTAGATGGGGGGGATGGCTACACCTTC.

The V and J genes are TRBV9 and TRBJ1-2; 7 bases fit TRBD1. The CDR3 is made up of 15 amino acids. The trim removed 3 bases at V and 5 bases at J, leaving 10 bases unmatched. Germline V gives CDR1 SGDLS, CDR2 YYNGEE. Here the CDR3 DNA reads TGTGCCAGCAGCGCCCGACAGGGCCCTTCGTATGGCTACACCTTC. This translates into CASSARQGPSYGYTF.

V and J are TRBV5-1 and TRBJ1-2; 10 bases match TRBD1. The V segment lost 4 bases and the J segment 8 bases; nucleotides outside the gene matches: 8. CDR1 and CDR2 (germline): SGHRS, YFSETQ. This CDR3 is built from 14 residues. The CDR3 DNA sequence: TGCGCCAGCAGCACGGGACAGGGGAGCTGGGGCTACACCTTC. Translating gives CASSTGQGSWGYTF.

This rearrangement joins TRBV9 to TRBJ2-7; possibly TRBD1 for D (5 bases). V was shortened by 0 bases and J by 4 bases, with 14 bases between the two germline ends. The CDR3 covers 15 residues. In germline, CDR1 is SGDLS, CDR2 YYNGEE. The CDR3 region has the DNA TGTGCCAGCAGCGTAGATATTGGGGCCCAATACGAGCAGTACTTC. Translated, it gives CASSVDIGAQYEQYF.

This sequence joins TRBV20-1 and TRBJ1-6; TRBD1 is a possible D gene (5 bases). The CDR3 sequence is 11 residues long. The germline V gene encodes CDR1 DFQATT and CDR2 SNEGSKA (reference sequence). V lost 8 bases and J 19 bases, leaving 21 bases between the germline ends. In DNA form, the CDR3 reads TGCAGTACAACAACAGGAGGGAAGTTTCACTTT. The encoded protein is CSTTTGGKFHF.